This TCR beta chain was identified during a study of T cell repertoires in cytomegalovirus infection (dated by TCRdb to the late 2010s). Turning to the overall study: Peptide stimulations targeted recently identified HLA-C-restricted CMV epitopes, whose presentation resists viral immunomodulation, together with well-studied HLA-B-restricted epitopes. Donor HLA type was relevant to the analysis, as public TCR beta signatures indicated carriage of CMV infection together with the matching HLA type.

In this sample, this clonotype turned up a few times. Its antigen is still unknown. Per-base quality was not reported, and no clone a single base away is much larger than it. Per the publication, the treatment or condition label means: in vitro stimulation with specific CMV peptide epitopes to enrich CMV-specific T cells. The investigation overall reported the following: The ex vivo response was dominated by HLA-C-restricted CMV-specific TCR beta clonotypes, which also provided the single most frequent clonotype in two of eight donors. In both this cohort and an independent approximately 370-donor cohort, the cumulative frequency of public TCR beta family members distinguished carriers of CMV infection plus the relevant HLA type.

Sequencer: Illumina HiSeq 1500. TCRdb's own reprocessing of the public reads used fastp at Q25 and MiXCR and kept productive beta chains. Rows merge per CDR3 protein into single entries with the most common DNA and genes. Within this sample are approximately 100,000 distinct CDR3 sequences, with around 28% of them counted one time only. Roughly 81% of the sample comes from the top ten. The CDR1 and CDR2 encoded by the germline V gene are SGHTA and FQGNSA. Spanning cysteine to phenylalanine, the CDR3 consists of 15 amino acids. Here the CDR3 DNA is all that survives: 45 bases in frame from base 1. A distance of 13 bases separates the germline ends of V and J, which lose 4 bases and 4 bases respectively.

This specimen was CD8+ T cells from cultured PBMCs, taken from culture after CMV antigen stimulation. This TCR derives from a human donor in good health (CMV status not recorded). Some clones in this sample may be carry-over from other donors' samples. The chain employs TRBV7-2 and TRBJ2-2; tentative D gene TRBD1, with 6 bases matching. CDR3 protein: CASSYRQAITGELFF. In nucleotides, the sequence is TGTGCCAGCAGCTACCGACAGGCCATCACCGGGGAGCTGTTTTTT.